A single T cell receptor beta chain is shown here with its context. The data were taken from a study of blood T cell repertoires in COVID-19. Whole-study context: Specimens from acute and convalescent COVID-19 originated in the United States, Italy and Spain. PBMCs, B-cell-depleted T cells, or T cells provided the cDNA or gDNA that made up the material.

Enrolled through a virtual design, the participants were between roughly 18 and 95 years of age and came from 24 US areas. What the recovered Cohort 3 donors had was two negative PCRs, clearance, or symptom resolution. The assay was immunoSEQ multiplex PCR, and TCRdb's table has in-frame clones only and misses some. The repertoire holds roughly 180,000 clones, around 90% seen once, with approximately 2% in the top ten. The material sequenced was PBMCs or T cells enriched from blood (not recorded which). The source of this sequence is a young woman who had recovered from COVID-19.

CDR3 in DNA: TGTGCCAGCAGCGTGAGGGGGCTATCCTACGAGCAGTACTTC. It yields the protein CASSVRGLSYEQYF. This sequence joins TRBV9 and TRBJ2-7; 7 positions match TRBD1. The length of the CDR3 is 14 residues. The ends lost 2 bases at V and 1 base at J; junction bases unmatched: 3. Per the germline V gene, CDR1 is SGDLS and CDR2 is YYNGEE. The full variable domain, rest sourced from reference TRBV9 and TRBJ2-7, is DSGVTQTPKHLITATGQRVTLRCSPRSGDLSVYWYQQSLDQGLQFLIQYYNGEERAKGNILERFSAQQFPDLHSELNLSSLELGDSALYFCASSVRGLSYEQYFGPGTRLTVT.